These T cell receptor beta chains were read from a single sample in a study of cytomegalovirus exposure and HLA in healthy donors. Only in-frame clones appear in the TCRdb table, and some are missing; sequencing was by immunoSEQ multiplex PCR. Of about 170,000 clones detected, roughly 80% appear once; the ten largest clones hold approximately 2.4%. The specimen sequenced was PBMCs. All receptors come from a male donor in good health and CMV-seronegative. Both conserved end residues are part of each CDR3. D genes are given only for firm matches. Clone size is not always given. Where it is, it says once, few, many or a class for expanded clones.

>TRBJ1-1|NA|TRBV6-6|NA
CASSYGQDTEAFF
TGTGCCAGCAGTTACGGGCAGGACACTGAAGCTTTCTTT
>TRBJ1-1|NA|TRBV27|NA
CASSYDRNTEAFF
TGTGCCAGCAGTTATGACAGAAACACTGAAGCTTTCTTT
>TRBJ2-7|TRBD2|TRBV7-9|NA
CASSSGLAGGTYEQYF
TGTGCCAGCAGCTCCGGCCTAGCGGGAGGGACTTACGAGCAGTACTTC
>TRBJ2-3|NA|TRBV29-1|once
CSVDRGTDTQYF
TGCAGCGTTGACCGGGGCACAGATACGCAGTATTTT
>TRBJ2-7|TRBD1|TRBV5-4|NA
CASSLPGQGLGEQYF
TGTGCCAGCAGCTTGCCCGGACAGGGGCTGGGGGAGCAGTACTTC
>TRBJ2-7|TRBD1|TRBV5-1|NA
CASRSTGTASYEQYF
TGCGCCAGCAGATCAACCGGGACAGCCTCCTACGAGCAGTACTTC
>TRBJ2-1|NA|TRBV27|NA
CASSQTSPNEQFF
TGTGCCAGCAGTCAAACTAGCCCAAATGAGCAGTTCTTC
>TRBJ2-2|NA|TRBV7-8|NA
CASSLAATGTGELFF
TGTGCCAGCAGCTTAGCTGCGACGGGCACCGGGGAGCTGTTTTTT
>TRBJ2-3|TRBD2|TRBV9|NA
CASSLGGTTDTQYF
TGTGCCAGCAGCCTGGGAGGGACTACAGATACGCAGTATTTT
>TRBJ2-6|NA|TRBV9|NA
CASSVLTGNSGANVLTF
TGTGCCAGCAGCGTACTGACAGGAAACTCTGGGGCCAACGTCCTGACTTTC
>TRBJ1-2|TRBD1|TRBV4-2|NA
CASSLGQGTPNYGYTF
TGTGCCAGCAGCCTGGGACAGGGGACCCCTAACTATGGCTACACCTTC
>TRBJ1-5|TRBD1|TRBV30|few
CAWGQGDQPQHF
TGTGCCTGGGGACAGGGGGATCAGCCCCAGCATTTT
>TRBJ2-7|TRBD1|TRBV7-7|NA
CASSPGTGGSYEQYF
TGTGCTAGCAGCCCCGGGACAGGGGGCTCCTACGAGCAGTACTTC
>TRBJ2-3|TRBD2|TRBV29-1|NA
CSVVSGRGWADTQYF
TGCAGCGTTGTCAGCGGGAGAGGTTGGGCAGATACGCAGTATTTT
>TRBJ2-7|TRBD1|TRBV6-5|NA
CASSLTGTDEQYF
TGTGCCAGCAGTTTGACAGGGACGGACGAGCAGTACTTC
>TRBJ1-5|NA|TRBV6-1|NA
CASGAGTLSNQPQHF
TGTGCCAGCGGGGCAGGAACCCTTAGCAATCAGCCCCAGCATTTT
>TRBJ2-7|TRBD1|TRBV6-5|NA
CASRTDSGGSYEQYF
TGTGCCAGCAGGACCGATTCAGGGGGCTCTTACGAGCAGTACTTC
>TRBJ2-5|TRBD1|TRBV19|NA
CAGRSGQGRGETQYF
TGTGCCGGCAGGTCCGGACAGGGGAGGGGAGAGACCCAGTACTTC
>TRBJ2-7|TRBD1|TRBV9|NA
CASSSRQGSSYEQYF
TGTGCCAGCAGCTCTCGACAGGGGAGCTCCTACGAGCAGTACTTC
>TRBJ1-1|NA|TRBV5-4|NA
CASSLEGSNTEAFF
TGTGCCAGCAGCTTGGAGGGGTCAAACACTGAAGCTTTCTTT
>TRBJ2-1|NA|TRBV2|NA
CASSQYPRSSYNEQFF
TGTGCCAGCAGCCAGTACCCCCGATCCTCCTACAATGAGCAGTTCTTC
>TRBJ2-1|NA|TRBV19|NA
CASSIGSSYNEQFF
TGTGCCAGTAGTATCGGTAGCTCCTACAATGAGCAGTTCTTC
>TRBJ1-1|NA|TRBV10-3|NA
CAISERDRLNTEAFF
TGTGCCATCAGTGAGCGCGACAGACTGAACACTGAAGCTTTCTTT
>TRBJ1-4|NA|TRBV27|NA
CASRARTATNEKLFF
TGTGCCAGCAGAGCTAGGACAGCAACTAATGAAAAACTGTTTTTT
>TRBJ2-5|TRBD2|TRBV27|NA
CASSSLSTSGGETQYF
TGTGCCAGCAGTTCCCTTTCGACTAGCGGGGGAGAGACCCAGTACTTC
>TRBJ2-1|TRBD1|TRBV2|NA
CASRRGGLDRDNEQFF
TGTGCCAGCAGGAGAGGGGGGTTGGACAGGGACAATGAGCAGTTCTTC
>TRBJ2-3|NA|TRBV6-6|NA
CASSKRSASTDTQYF
TGTGCCAGCAGTAAAAGGAGTGCTAGCACAGATACGCAGTATTTT
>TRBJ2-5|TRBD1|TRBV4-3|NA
CASSPRTGIQETQYF
TGCGCCAGCAGCCCCCGGACAGGAATACAAGAGACCCAGTACTTC
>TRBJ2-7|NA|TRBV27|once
CASSPSTGPYEQYF
TGTGCCAGCAGTCCCTCGACAGGACCCTACGAGCAGTACTTC
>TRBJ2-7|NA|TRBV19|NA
CASSISRFNYEQYF
TGTGCCAGTAGTATCTCTAGATTCAACTACGAGCAGTACTTC
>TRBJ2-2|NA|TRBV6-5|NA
CASSLSEVSGELFF
TGTGCCAGCAGTCTTTCAGAGGTTTCCGGGGAGCTGTTTTTT
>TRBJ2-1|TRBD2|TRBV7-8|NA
CASRALAGGDGEQFF
TGTGCCAGCAGGGCACTAGCGGGAGGGGACGGTGAGCAGTTCTTC
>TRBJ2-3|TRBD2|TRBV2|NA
CASIAGGDTDTQYF
TGTGCCAGCATCGCGGGGGGGGACACAGATACGCAGTATTTT
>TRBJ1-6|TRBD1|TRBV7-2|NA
CASSLRTGGANNSPLHF
TGTGCCAGCAGCTTAAGAACAGGGGGCGCGAATAATTCACCCCTCCACTTT
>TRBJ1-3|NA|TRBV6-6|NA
CASSYPSVSGNTIYF
TGTGCCAGCAGTTACCCCAGCGTCTCTGGAAACACCATATATTTT
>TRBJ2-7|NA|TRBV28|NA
CASSPPPSFGVYEQYF
TGTGCCAGCAGCCCCCCCCCTAGCTTTGGGGTCTACGAGCAGTACTTC
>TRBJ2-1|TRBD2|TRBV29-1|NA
CSVDLEREGLDEQFF
TGCAGCGTTGATTTAGAGCGGGAGGGCCTAGATGAGCAGTTCTTC
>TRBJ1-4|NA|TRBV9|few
CASSSVGVNEKLFF
TGTGCCAGCAGCTCAGTAGGGGTTAATGAAAAACTGTTTTTT
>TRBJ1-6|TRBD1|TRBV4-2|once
CASSQEVGGASYNSPLHF
TGTGCCAGCAGCCAAGAGGTAGGGGGCGCCTCCTATAATTCACCCCTCCACTTT
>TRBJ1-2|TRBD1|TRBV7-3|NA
CASSAGTGSRGYTF
TGTGCCAGCAGCGCCGGGACAGGGTCCCGGGGCTACACCTTC
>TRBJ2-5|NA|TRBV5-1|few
CASSPTGKVQETQYF
TGCGCCAGCAGCCCCACAGGGAAGGTCCAAGAGACCCAGTACTTC
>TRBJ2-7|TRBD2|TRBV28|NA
CASSLPPSGARYEQYF
TGTGCCAGCAGTTTACCCCCCAGCGGGGCTCGATACGAGCAGTACTTC
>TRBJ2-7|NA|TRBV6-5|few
CATTRGSASSYEQYF
TGTGCTACGACCCGGGGGTCAGCGAGCTCCTACGAGCAGTACTTC
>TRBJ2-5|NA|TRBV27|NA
CASSLVTSRQETQYF
TGTGCCAGCAGTTTGGTAACTAGCAGGCAAGAGACCCAGTACTTC
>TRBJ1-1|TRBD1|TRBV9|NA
CASSVVGQMNTEAFF
TGTGCCAGCAGCGTAGTGGGACAGATGAACACTGAAGCTTTCTTT
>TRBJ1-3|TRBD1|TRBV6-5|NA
CASRTDRAPGNTIYF
TGTGCCAGCAGAACGGACAGGGCCCCTGGAAACACCATATATTTT
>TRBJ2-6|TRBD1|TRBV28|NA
CASRTLTGAGANVLTF
TGTGCCAGCAGGACGCTGACAGGGGCCGGGGCCAACGTCCTGACTTTC
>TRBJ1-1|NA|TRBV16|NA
CASSWGQGTEAFF
TGTGCCAGCTCATGGGGGCAGGGAACTGAAGCTTTCTTT
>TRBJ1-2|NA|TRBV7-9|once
CASSLALVNSNYGYTF
TGTGCCAGCAGCTTAGCGCTGGTCAATAGTAACTATGGCTACACCTTC
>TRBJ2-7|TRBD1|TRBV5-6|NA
CASSRAGTAVEQYF
TGTGCCAGCAGCCGAGCCGGGACAGCCGTCGAGCAGTACTTC
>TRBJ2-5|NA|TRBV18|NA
CASSPLASSGIETQYF
TGTGCCAGCTCACCGCTGGCATCAAGCGGAATAGAGACCCAGTACTTC
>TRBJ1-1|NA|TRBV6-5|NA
CASYYRNTEAFF
TGTGCCAGCTATTACAGGAACACTGAAGCTTTCTTT
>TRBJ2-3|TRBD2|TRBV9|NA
CASNPGLAGGRTDTQYF
TGTGCCAGCAATCCGGGACTAGCGGGGGGGCGGACAGATACGCAGTATTTT
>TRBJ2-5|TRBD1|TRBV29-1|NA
CSVGGTGNPETQYF
TGCAGCGTTGGTGGGACAGGGAACCCAGAGACCCAGTACTTC
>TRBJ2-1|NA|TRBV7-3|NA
CASSLGRYNEQFF
TGTGCCAGCAGCTTAGGTCGGTACAATGAGCAGTTCTTC
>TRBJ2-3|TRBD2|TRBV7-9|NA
CASSLRGGPTDTQYF
TGTGCCAGCAGCTTACGCGGGGGGCCCACAGATACGCAGTATTTT
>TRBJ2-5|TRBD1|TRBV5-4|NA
CASSLGVDRGAGETQYF
TGTGCCAGCAGCTTGGGGGTCGACAGGGGGGCTGGAGAGACCCAGTACTTC
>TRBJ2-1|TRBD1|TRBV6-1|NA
CASSDPLTGNEQFF
TGTGCCAGCAGTGATCCTTTGACAGGGAACGAGCAGTTCTTC
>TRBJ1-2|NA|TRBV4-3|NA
CASSQDLRGTYGYTF
TGCGCCAGCAGCCAAGATCTGCGGGGAACCTATGGCTACACCTTC